This TCR beta chain was recovered during a study of CD8+CD57+ T cells in acquired aplastic anemia. Study-level background: On average, sorted CD4+ and CD8+ cells gave 3.2 ug of DNA. Healthy donor sequencing depth: 9.5 million to 10.8 million CD4+, fewer than 13 million CD8+ reads.

Genomic DNA constituted the template upon which TCR beta VDJ and CDR3 profiling was performed. TCRdb reprocessed the reads with MiXCR, giving one entry per CDR3 protein. The sample has under 250,000 distinct CDR3 sequences, approximately 35% seen once. V gave up 3 bases and J gave up 3 bases; unmatched junction bases: 3. The CDR3 length is 14 residues. Germline lookup yields CDR1 LNHDA and CDR2 SQIVND (reference sequence). This TCR came from a human donor in good health, serving as a control. V usage is TRBV19 and J usage is TRBJ2-7; 9 positions match TRBD1. Sequencing was done on a sample of sorted CD4+, CD8+, or CD8+CD57+ T cells (not recorded which) from PBMCs. The CDR3 loop is CASSIRDRVYEQYF. In nucleotides, the CDR3 is TGTGCCAGTAGTATTCGGGACAGGGTCTACGAGCAGTACTTC.